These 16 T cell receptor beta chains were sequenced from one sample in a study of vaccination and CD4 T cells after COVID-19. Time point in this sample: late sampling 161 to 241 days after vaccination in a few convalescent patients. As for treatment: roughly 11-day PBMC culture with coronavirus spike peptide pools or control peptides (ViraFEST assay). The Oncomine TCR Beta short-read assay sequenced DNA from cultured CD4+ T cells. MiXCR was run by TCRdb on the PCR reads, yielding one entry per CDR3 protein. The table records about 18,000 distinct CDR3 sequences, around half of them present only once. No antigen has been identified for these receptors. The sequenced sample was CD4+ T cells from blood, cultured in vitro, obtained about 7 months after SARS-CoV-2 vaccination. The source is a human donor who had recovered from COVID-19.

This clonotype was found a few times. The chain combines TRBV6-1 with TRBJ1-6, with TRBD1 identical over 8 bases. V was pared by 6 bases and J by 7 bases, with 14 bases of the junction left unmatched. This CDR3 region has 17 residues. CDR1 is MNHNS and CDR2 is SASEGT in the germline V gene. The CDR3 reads CASRDRGGPTVNSPLHF. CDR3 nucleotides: TGTGCCAGCAGAGACAGGGGTGGTCCAACGGTAAATTCACCCCTCCACTTT.

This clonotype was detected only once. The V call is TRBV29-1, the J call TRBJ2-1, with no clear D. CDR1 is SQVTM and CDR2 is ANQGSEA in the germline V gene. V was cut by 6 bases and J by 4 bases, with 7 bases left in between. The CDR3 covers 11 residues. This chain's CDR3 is CSVVRYNEQFF. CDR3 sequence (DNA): TGCAGCGTGGTCAGGTACAATGAGCAGTTCTTC.

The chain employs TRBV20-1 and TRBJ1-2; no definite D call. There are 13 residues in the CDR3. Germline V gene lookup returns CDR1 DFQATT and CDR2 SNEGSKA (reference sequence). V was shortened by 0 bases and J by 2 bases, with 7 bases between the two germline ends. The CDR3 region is CSARETKNYGYTF. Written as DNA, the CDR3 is TGCAGTGCTAGAGAGACAAAAAACTATGGCTACACCTTC.

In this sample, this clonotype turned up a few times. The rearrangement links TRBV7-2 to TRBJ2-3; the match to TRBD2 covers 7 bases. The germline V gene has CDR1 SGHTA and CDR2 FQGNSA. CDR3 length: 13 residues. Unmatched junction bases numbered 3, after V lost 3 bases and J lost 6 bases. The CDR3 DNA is TGTGCCAGCAGCTTGCGGCGGGAGGATACGCAGTATTTT. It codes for CASSLRREDTQYF.

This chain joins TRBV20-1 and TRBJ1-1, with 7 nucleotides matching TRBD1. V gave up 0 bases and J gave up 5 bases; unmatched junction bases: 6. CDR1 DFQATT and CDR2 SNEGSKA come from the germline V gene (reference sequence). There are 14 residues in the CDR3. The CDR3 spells CSARDPRGGTEAFF. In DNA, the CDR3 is TGCAGTGCTAGAGATCCCAGGGGGGGTACTGAAGCTTTCTTT.

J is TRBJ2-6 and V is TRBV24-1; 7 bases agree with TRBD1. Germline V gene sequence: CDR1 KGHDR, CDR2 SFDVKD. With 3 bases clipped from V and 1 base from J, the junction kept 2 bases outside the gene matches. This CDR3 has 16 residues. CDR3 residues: CATSDMTGSGANVLTF. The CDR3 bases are TGTGCCACCAGTGATATGACAGGGTCTGGGGCCAACGTCCTGACTTTC.

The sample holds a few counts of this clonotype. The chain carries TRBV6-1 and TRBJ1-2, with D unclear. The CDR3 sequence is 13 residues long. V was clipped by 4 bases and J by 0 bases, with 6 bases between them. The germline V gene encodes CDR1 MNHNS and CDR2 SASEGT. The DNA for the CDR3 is TGTGCCAGCAGTGCCGACCCTAACTATGGCTACACCTTC. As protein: CASSADPNYGYTF.

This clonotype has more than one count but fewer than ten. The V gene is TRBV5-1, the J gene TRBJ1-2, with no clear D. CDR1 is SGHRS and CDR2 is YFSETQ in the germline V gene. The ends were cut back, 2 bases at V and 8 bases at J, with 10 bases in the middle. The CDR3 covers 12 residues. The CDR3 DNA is TGCGCCAGCAGCTTAGGGTCCAGCGGCTACACCTTC. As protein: CASSLGSSGYTF.

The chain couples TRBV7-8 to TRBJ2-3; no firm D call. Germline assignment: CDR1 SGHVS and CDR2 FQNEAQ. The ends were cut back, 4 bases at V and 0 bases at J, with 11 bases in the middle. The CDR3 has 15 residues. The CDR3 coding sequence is TGTGCCAGCAGCTCGGCGCGAGAAAGCACAGATACGCAGTATTTT. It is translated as CASSSARESTDTQYF.

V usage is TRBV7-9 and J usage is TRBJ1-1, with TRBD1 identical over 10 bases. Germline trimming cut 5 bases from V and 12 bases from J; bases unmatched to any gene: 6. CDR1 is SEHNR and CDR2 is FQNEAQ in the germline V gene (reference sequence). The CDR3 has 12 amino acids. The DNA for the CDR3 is TGTGCCAGCAGCAACCGGGACAGGGGATCTTTCTTT. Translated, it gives CASSNRDRGSFF.

Here the CDR3 reads CASSEALGIQVAFF. CDR3 DNA sequence: TGTGCCAGCAGTGAAGCGCTGGGAATACAGGTAGCTTTCTTT. V is TRBV6-1 and J is TRBJ1-1, with a possible D match to TRBD1 (5 bases). There are 14 residues in the CDR3. Germline V gene data show CDR1 as MNHNS and CDR2 as SASEGT. V was clipped by 0 bases and J by 10 bases, with 15 bases between them.

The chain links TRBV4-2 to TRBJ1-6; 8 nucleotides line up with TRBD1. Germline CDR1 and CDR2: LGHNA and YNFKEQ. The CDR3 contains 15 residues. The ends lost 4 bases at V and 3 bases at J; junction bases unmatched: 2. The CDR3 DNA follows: TGTGCCAGCAGCCTGGACAGGGACTATAATTCACCCCTCCACTTT. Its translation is CASSLDRDYNSPLHF.

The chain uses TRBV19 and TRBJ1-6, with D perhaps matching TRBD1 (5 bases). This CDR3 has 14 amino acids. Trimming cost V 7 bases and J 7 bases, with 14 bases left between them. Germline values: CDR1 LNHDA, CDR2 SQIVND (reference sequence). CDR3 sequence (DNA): TGTGCCAGTAAGAATAGGGGCAGCAATTCACCCCTCCACTTT. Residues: CASKNRGSNSPLHF.

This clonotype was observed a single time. Here the CDR3 reads CSAGGQGNTIYF. CDR3 DNA sequence: TGCAGTGCTGGGGGACAGGGAAACACCATATATTTT. This chain joins TRBV20-1 and TRBJ1-3, with 7 positions matching TRBD1. V was clipped by 5 bases and J by 4 bases; unmatched bases: 2. CDR1 and CDR2 (germline): DFQATT, SNEGSKA (reference sequence). There are 12 residues in the CDR3.

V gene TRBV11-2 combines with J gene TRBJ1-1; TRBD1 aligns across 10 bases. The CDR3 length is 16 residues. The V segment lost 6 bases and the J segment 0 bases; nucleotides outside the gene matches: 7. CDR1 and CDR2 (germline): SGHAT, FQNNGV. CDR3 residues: CASRERDRGLNTEAFF. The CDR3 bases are TGTGCCAGCAGGGAGCGGGACAGGGGATTGAACACTGAAGCTTTCTTT.

The CDR3, as DNA: TGCAGCGTTGGGGGGATGAACACTGAAGCTTTCTTT. It specifies CSVGGMNTEAFF. The rearrangement joins TRBV29-1 to TRBJ1-1, with D perhaps TRBD1 (5 bases). The CDR3 consists of 12 residues. The germline CDR1 and CDR2 sequences are SQVTM and ANQGSEA. V was trimmed by 4 bases and J by 0 bases, leaving 6 bases between them.